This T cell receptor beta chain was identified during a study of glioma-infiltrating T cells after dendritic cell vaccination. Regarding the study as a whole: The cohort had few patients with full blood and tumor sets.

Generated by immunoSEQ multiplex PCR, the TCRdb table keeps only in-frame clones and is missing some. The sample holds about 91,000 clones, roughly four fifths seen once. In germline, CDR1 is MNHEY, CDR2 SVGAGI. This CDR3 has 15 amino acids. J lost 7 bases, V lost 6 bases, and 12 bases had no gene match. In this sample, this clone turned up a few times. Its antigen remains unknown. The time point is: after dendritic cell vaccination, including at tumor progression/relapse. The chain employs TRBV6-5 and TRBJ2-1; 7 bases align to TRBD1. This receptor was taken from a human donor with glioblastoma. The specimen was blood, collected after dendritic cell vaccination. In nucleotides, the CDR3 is TGTGCCAGCAGGGAGACAGGGATCATGGGGAATGAGCAGTTCTTC. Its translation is CASRETGIMGNEQFF.